The 17 T cell receptor beta chains below all came from one sample that was sequenced in a study of shared clonotypes between healthy human individuals. The naive CD8 subset, CD45RO-negative cells positively selected for CCR7, excluded terminally differentiated effector memory CD45RA+ cells. TCRdb's copy holds only in-frame clones and misses some; the assay was immunoSEQ multiplex PCR. Here the sample spans 2 million to 2.5 million clones, approximately 94% being singletons. What was sequenced was naive CD8+ T cells sorted from blood. The origin of the receptors is a man aged 18 to 35 in good health.

This chain links TRBV10-1 with TRBJ2-1, with a possible D match to TRBD1 (6 bases). The length of the CDR3 is 13 residues. V was shortened by 3 bases and J by 6 bases, with 9 bases between the two germline ends. The germline V gene encodes CDR1 WNHNN and CDR2 SYGVQD (reference sequence). The CDR3 spells CASSEPGVNEQFF. In DNA, the CDR3 is TGCGCCAGCAGTGAACCAGGGGTCAATGAGCAGTTCTTC.

This chain links TRBV6-5 with TRBJ2-7; unclear D gene. Germline CDR1 reads MNHEY; CDR2 reads SVGAGI. CDR3 length equals 15 residues. Trimming left V 0 bases short and J 2 bases short, with 11 bases between. The CDR3: CASSYSAGVAYEQYF. The CDR3 DNA reads TGTGCCAGCAGTTACTCCGCTGGGGTCGCCTACGAGCAGTACTTC.

This clone is a singleton in its sample. The CDR3 bases are TGTGCCAGCAGTCCCGACAGGGGGCCGGTAGAGACCCAGTACTTC. Residues: CASSPDRGPVETQYF. The chain recombines TRBV28 with TRBJ2-5, with 10 nucleotides matching TRBD1. In germline, CDR1 is MDHEN, CDR2 SYDVKM. Losses at the gene ends were 5 bases for V and 4 bases for J; bases not matched to a gene: 7. CDR3 size: 15 residues.

The count of this clone is one. The chain couples TRBV4-3 to TRBJ2-7; TRBD2 matches at 8 bases. The CDR3 totals 16 residues. In germline, CDR1 is LGHNA, CDR2 YSLEER. Unmatched junction bases numbered 8, after V lost 0 bases and J lost 4 bases. Written as DNA, the CDR3 is TGCGCCAGCAGCCAAGAGCCCAGCGGGAGTATTTACGAGCAGTACTTC. Protein sequence: CASSQEPSGSIYEQYF.

The CDR3 sequence is CASSHGQESSYEQYF. The CDR3 DNA is TGTGCCAGCAGCCATGGACAGGAGAGCTCCTACGAGCAGTACTTC. The rearrangement joins TRBV7-9 to TRBJ2-7; 7 bases line up with TRBD1. This CDR3 is 15 amino acids long. Germline assignment: CDR1 SEHNR and CDR2 FQNEAQ (reference sequence). J was trimmed by 0 bases and V by 5 bases; bases with no gene match: 7.

The chain couples TRBV6-5 to TRBJ2-2; D not resolved. The CDR3 covers 14 residues. The V end was cut by 0 bases, the J end by 4 bases, with 6 bases between. Germline V gene data show CDR1 as MNHEY and CDR2 as SVGAGI. Here the CDR3 reads CASSYSGLTGELFF. The CDR3 DNA reads as TGTGCCAGCAGTTACTCGGGTCTCACCGGGGAGCTGTTTTTT.

The V gene is TRBV9, the J gene TRBJ2-7; D is possibly TRBD2 (6 bases). The CDR3 has 13 residues. Germline CDR1 SGDLS, CDR2 YYNGEE. Trimming pared 1 base from V and 6 bases from J, leaving 11 bases between. For the CDR3, the DNA is TGTGCCAGCAGCGTACGTGAGGGAGGCGAGCAGTACTTC. This sequence encodes CASSVREGGEQYF.

The count of this clone is one. This chain connects TRBV10-3 to TRBJ2-1; D call uncertain. Trimming removed 7 bases at V and 0 bases at J, with 10 bases between. This CDR3 region has 14 residues. From germline, CDR1 is ENHRY and CDR2 SYGVKD. CDR3 amino acids: CAINDGSSYNEQFF. The CDR3 nucleotides read TGTGCCATCAACGACGGAAGCTCCTACAATGAGCAGTTCTTC.

The gene calls are TRBV13 and TRBJ2-2, with unresolved D. Germline V lookup: CDR1 PRHDT, CDR2 FYEKMQ (reference sequence). V was cut by 8 bases and J by 3 bases, with 7 bases left in between. The CDR3 is 12 amino acids. The CDR3 protein is CASGFDTGELFF. In DNA form, the CDR3 reads TGTGCCAGCGGGTTCGACACCGGGGAGCTGTTTTTT.

V and J are TRBV6-6 and TRBJ2-1; D perhaps matches TRBD1 (6 bases). This CDR3 has 12 residues. Germline loops: CDR1 MNHNY, CDR2 SVGAGI (reference sequence). Trimming removed 4 bases at V and 7 bases at J, with 8 bases between. The CDR3 DNA follows: TGTGCCAGCAGTTCTCAGGGGAATGAGCAGTTCTTC. Translation: CASSSQGNEQFF.

This chain uses TRBV11-2 with TRBJ2-4, with TRBD2 identical over 7 bases. J was trimmed by 6 bases and V by 5 bases; bases with no gene match: 13. The CDR3 is 16 residues long. The germline V gene has CDR1 SGHAT and CDR2 FQNNGV. Here the CDR3 reads CASSLSIGTGGNIQYF. The CDR3 nucleotides are TGTGCCAGCAGCCTTTCCATCGGGACGGGGGGAAACATTCAGTACTTC.

The chain links TRBV27 to TRBJ2-3; 13 bases match TRBD2. Germline assignment: CDR1 MNHEY and CDR2 SMNVEV (reference sequence). CDR3 size: 16 residues. V was clipped by 5 bases and J by 5 bases; unmatched bases: 7. The CDR3 coding sequence is TGTGCCAGCAGTCCCCGACTAGCGGGAGGAGTAGATACGCAGTATTTT. Protein: CASSPRLAGGVDTQYF.

The chain has TRBV9 and TRBJ1-5; no definite D call. The CDR3 contains 17 residues. The V end was cut by 0 bases, the J end by 0 bases, with 13 bases between. CDR1 and CDR2 from the germline V gene are SGDLS and YYNGEE. The CDR3 protein is CASSVVGLTYSNQPQHF. CDR3 nucleotides: TGTGCCAGCAGCGTAGTAGGTTTAACCTATAGCAATCAGCCCCAGCATTTT.

Turning to this clone: At the DNA level, this CDR3 is encoded by other sequences in the same sample as well. This chain joins TRBV9 and TRBJ2-7; 11 nucleotides line up with TRBD2. Trimming removed 4 bases from V and 3 bases from J; junction bases left unmatched: 0. Germline CDR1 SGDLS, CDR2 YYNGEE. The CDR3 extends over 13 amino acids. CDR3 sequence (DNA): TGTGCCAGCAGCCTAGCGGGAGGCTACGAGCAGTACTTC. Its translation: CASSLAGGYEQYF.

The chain couples TRBV9 to TRBJ1-1; D is unclear. CDR3 length equals 16 residues. The V gene's germline CDR1 is SGDLS and CDR2 YYNGEE. Trimming took 0 bases from V and 0 from J, leaving 12 bases between them. CDR3 amino acids: CASSVERESMNTEAFF. CDR3 in DNA: TGTGCCAGCAGCGTAGAACGGGAGTCGATGAACACTGAAGCTTTCTTT.

J is TRBJ1-5 and V is TRBV19; possibly TRBD1 for D (5 bases). Trimming stripped 8 bases from V and 3 bases from J, with 11 bases between. This CDR3 is 13 amino acids long. Germline CDR1 reads LNHDA; CDR2 reads SQIVND (reference sequence). The CDR3 sequence is CASGHGVNQPQHF. DNA of the CDR3: TGTGCCAGTGGACACGGGGTCAATCAGCCCCAGCATTTT.

The V gene is TRBV7-9, the J gene TRBJ1-5; D is unclear. The CDR3 covers 12 residues. The germline V gene has CDR1 SEHNR and CDR2 FQNEAQ (reference sequence). The V gene lost 5 bases and the J gene lost 3 bases, with 5 bases spanning the gap. CDR3 coding DNA: TGTGCCAGCAGCCGTCACAATCAGCCCCAGCATTTT. Protein product: CASSRHNQPQHF.